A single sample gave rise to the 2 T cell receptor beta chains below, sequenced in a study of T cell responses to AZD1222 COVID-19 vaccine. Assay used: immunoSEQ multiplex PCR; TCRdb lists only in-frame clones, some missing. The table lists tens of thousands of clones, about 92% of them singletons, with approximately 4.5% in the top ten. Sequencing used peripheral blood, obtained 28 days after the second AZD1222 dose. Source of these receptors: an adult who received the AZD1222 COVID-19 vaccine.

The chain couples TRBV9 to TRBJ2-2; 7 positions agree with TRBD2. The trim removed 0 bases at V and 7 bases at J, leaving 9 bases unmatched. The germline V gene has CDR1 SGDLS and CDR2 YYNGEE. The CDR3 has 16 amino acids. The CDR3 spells CASSVGKGGPDGELFF. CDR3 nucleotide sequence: TGTGCCAGCAGCGTAGGGAAGGGAGGGCCGGACGGGGAGCTGTTTTTT.

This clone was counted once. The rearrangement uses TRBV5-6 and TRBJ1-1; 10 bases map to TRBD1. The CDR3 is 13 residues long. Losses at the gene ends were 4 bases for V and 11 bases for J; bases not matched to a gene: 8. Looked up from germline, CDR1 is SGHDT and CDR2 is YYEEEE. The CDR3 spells CASSIDRGQRAFF. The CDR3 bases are TGTGCCAGCAGCATAGACAGGGGGCAGCGGGCTTTCTTT.